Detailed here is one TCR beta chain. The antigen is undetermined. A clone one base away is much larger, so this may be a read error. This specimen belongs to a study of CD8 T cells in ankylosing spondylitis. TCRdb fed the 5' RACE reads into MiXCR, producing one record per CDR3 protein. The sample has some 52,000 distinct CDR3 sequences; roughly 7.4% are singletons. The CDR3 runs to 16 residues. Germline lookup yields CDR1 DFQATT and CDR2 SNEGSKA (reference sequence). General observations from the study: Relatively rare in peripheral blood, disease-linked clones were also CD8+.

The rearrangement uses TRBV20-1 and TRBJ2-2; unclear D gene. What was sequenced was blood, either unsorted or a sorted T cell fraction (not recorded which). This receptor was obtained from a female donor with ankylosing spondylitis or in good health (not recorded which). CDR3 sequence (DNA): TGCAATGCTAGAGATACGGTGACCAGGAACACCGGGGAGCTGTTTTTT. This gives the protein CNARDTVTRNTGELFF.